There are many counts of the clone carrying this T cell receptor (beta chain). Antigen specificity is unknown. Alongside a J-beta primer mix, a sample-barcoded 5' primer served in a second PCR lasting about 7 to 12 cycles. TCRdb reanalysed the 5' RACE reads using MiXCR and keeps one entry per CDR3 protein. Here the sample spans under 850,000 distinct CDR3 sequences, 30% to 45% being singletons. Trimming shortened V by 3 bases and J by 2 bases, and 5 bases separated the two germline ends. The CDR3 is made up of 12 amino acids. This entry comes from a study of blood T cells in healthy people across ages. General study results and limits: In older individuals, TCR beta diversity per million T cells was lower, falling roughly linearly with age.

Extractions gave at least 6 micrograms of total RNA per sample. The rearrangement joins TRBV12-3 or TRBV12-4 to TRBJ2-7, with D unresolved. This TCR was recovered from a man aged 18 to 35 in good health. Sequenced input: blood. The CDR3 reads CASSFAAYEQYF. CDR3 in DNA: TGTGCCAGCAGTTTCGCAGCCTACGAGCAGTACTTC.